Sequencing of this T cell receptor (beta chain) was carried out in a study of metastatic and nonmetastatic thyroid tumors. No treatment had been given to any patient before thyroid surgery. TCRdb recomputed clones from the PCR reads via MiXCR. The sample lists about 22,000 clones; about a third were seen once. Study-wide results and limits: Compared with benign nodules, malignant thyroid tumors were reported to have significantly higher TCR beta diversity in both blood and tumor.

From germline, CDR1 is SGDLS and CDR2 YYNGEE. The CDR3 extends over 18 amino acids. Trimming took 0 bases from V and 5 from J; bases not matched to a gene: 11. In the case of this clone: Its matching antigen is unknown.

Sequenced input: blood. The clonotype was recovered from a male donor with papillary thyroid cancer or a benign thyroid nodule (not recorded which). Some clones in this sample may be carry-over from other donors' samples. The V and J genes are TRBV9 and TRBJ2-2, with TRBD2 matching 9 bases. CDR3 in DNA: TGTGCCAGCAGCGTAGCTCTTGGGCTAGCGGGGAAGACCGGGGAGCTGTTTTTT. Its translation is CASSVALGLAGKTGELFF.